This T cell receptor beta chain originates from a study of blood T cell repertoires in COVID-19. Background on the study: The study drew acute and convalescent COVID-19 samples from the United States, Italy and Spain. T cells, B-cell-depleted T cells, or PBMCs supplied cDNA or gDNA.

Source study methods: Counts of nucleated cells, estimated from reference gene primer amplification, were obtained. Sequenced by immunoSEQ multiplex PCR; TCRdb stores in-frame clones only, minus some. V, J and clone size were drawn from that table, and D and trimming were deduced from the DNA. The sample includes about 190,000 clones, around nine tenths of them seen just once. The sequence came from a man in his forties with active or convalescent COVID-19. The sample comprised peripheral blood.

CDR3 DNA: TGTGCCGCGGGACAGGGTTATAATTCACCCCTCCACTTT. It is translated as CAAGQGYNSPLHF. The chain links TRBV10-3 to TRBJ1-6, with TRBD1 identical over 9 bases. Germline V gives CDR1 ENHRY, CDR2 SYGVKD. The CDR3 runs 13 residues. J gave up 4 bases and V 11 bases, and 3 bases lay outside the gene matches.